This T cell receptor (beta chain) is from a study of shared clonotypes between healthy human individuals. Study outcomes and limitations: Sharing across a handful of donors was seen in around 5.1% of naive CD4 clonotypes. What rarefaction showed was incomplete sorted-subset sequencing despite large depth.

About this clone itself: Its antigen remains unknown.

Donors were healthy HIV-negative adults without recently reported acute infections or vaccinations. Memory CD4+ cells were the fraction left after CD45RA+ naive selection. CDR1 is ENHRY and CDR2 is SYGVKD in the germline V gene. The CDR3 loop spans 15 amino acids. The J segment lost 2 bases and the V segment lost 3 bases, leaving 3 bases of the junction unmatched. Assay: immunoSEQ multiplex PCR; the TCRdb copy retains only in-frame clones and omits some. The sample lists 2 million to 3 million clones; around 94% were seen once. Material: naive CD4+ T cells sorted from blood. The subset: CD45RA+ positively selected. The receptor's source is a man in his late teens or twenties in good health. The rearrangement uses TRBV10-3 and TRBJ2-7; 11 bases match TRBD2. CDR3 in amino acids: CAISDPGLAAYEQYF. In nucleotides, the CDR3 is TGTGCCATCAGTGACCCGGGACTAGCGGCCTACGAGCAGTACTTC.